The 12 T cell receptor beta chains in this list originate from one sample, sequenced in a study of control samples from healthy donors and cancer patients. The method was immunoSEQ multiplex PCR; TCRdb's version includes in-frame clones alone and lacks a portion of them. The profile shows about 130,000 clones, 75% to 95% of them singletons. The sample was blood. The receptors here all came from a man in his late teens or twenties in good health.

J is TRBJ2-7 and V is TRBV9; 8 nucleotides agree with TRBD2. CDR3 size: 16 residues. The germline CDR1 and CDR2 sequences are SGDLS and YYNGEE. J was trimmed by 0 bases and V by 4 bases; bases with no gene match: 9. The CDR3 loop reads CASSPGSGSSSYEQYV. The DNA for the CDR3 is TGTGCCAGCAGCCCCGGAAGCGGGAGTAGCTCCTACGAGCAGTACGTC.

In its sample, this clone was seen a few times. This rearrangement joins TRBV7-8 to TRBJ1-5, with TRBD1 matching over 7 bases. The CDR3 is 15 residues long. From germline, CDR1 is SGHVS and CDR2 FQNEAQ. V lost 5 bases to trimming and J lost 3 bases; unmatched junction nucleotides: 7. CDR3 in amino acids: CASSKGQVVNQPQHF. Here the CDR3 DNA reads TGTGCCAGCAGCAAAGGACAGGTTGTCAATCAGCCCCAGCATTTT.

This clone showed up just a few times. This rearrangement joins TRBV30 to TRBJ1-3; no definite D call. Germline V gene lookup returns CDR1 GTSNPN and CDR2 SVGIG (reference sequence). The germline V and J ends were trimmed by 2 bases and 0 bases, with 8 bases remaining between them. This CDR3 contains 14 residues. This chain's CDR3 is CAWSITGSGNTIYF. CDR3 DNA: TGTGCCTGGAGTATAACCGGCTCTGGAAACACCATATATTTT. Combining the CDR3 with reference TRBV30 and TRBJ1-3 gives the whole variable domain SQTIHQWPATLVQPVGSPLSLECTVEGTSNPNLYWYRQAAGRGLQLLFYSVGIGQISSEVPQNLSASRPQDRQFILSSKKLLLSDSGFYLCAWSITGSGNTIYFGEGSWLTVV.

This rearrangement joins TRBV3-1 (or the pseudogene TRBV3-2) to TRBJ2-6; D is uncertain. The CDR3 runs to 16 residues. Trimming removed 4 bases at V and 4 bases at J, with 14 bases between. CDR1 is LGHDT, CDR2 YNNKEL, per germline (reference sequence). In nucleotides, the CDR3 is TGTGCCAGCAGCCCAGGCCCTCTTGGGGGGGCCAACGTCCTGACTTTC. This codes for CASSPGPLGGANVLTF.

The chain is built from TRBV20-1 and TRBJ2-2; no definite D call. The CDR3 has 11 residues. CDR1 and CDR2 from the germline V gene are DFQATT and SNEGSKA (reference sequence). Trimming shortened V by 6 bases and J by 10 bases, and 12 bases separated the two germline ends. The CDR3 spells CSARLSEELFF. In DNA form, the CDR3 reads TGCAGTGCCAGACTCTCTGAGGAGCTGTTTTTT.

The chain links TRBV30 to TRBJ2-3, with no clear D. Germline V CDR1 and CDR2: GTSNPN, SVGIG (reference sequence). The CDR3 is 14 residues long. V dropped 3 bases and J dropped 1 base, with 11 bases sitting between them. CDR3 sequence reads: CAWRAPGGTDTQYF. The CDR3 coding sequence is TGTGCCTGGAGGGCCCCCGGCGGCACAGATACGCAGTATTTT. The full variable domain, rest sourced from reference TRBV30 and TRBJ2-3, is SQTIHQWPATLVQPVGSPLSLECTVEGTSNPNLYWYRQAAGRGLQLLFYSVGIGQISSEVPQNLSASRPQDRQFILSSKKLLLSDSGFYLCAWRAPGGTDTQYFGPGTRLTVL.

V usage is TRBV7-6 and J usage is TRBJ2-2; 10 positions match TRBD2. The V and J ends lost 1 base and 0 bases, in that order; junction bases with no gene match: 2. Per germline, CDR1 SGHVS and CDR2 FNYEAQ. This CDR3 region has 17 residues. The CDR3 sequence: CASSLGLAGSNTGELFF. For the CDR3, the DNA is TGTGCCAGCAGCTTAGGACTAGCGGGTTCGAACACCGGGGAGCTGTTTTTT.

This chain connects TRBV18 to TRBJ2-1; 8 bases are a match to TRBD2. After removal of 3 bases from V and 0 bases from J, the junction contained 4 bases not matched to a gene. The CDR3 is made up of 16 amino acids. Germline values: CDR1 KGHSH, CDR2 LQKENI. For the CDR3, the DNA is TGTGCCAGCTCACCTCAGCGGGGGAGCTCCTACAATGAGCAGTTCTTC. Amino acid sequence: CASSPQRGSSYNEQFF.

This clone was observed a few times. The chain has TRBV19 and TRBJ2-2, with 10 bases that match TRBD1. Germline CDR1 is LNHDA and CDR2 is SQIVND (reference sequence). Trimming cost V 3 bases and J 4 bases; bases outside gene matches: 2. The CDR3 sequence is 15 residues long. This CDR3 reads CASSIGQGGTGELFF. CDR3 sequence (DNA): TGTGCCAGTAGTATTGGACAGGGGGGCACCGGGGAGCTGTTTTTT.

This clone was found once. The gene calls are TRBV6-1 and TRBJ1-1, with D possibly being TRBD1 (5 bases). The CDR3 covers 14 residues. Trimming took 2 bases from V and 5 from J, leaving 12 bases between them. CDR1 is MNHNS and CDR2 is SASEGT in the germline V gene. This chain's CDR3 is CASSESAGWTEAFF. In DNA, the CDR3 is TGTGCCAGCAGTGAATCGGCAGGGTGGACTGAAGCTTTCTTT.

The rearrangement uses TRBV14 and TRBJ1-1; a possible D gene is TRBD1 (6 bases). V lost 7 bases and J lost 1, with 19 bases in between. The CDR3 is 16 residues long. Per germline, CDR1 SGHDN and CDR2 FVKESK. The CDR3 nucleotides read TGTGCCAGCACCGGCGGGCAGGGGAAGGGGAACACTGAAGCTTTCTTT. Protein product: CASTGGQGKGNTEAFF. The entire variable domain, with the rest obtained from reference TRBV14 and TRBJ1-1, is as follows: EAGVTQFPSHSVIEKGQTVTLRCDPISGHDNLYWYRRVMGKEIKFLLHFVKESKQDESGMPNNRFLAERTGGTYSTLKVQPAELEDSGVYFCASTGGQGKGNTEAFFGQGTRLTVV.

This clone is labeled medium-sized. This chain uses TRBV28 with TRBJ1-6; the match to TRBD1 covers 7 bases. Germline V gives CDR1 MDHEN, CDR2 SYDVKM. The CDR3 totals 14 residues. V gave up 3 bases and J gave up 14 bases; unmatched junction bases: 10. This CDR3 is CASSFGTDGTALHF. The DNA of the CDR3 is TGTGCCAGCAGTTTCGGGACAGACGGGACAGCCCTCCACTTT.